This T cell receptor beta chain was observed in a study of blood T cell repertoires in COVID-19. Study as a whole: Whether acute or convalescent, the COVID-19 samples came from the United States, Italy and Spain.

Assay: immunoSEQ multiplex PCR; the TCRdb copy retains only in-frame clones and omits some. The profile shows about 130,000 clones, 60% to 75% of them singletons. The CDR3 contains 13 residues. Germline V gives CDR1 SQVTM, CDR2 ANQGSEA. The V end was cut by 4 bases, the J end by 3 bases, with 7 bases between. The gene calls are TRBV29-1 and TRBJ2-6; D is unresolved. Sequenced sample: peripheral blood. The sequence came from a woman in her 70s with acute or convalescent COVID-19. In nucleotides, the CDR3 is TGCAGCGTTGGCGAGAATGGGGCCAACGTCCTGACTTTC. It translates to CSVGENGANVLTF.